The 16 T cell receptor beta chains in this list originate from one sample, sequenced in a study of blood T cells in healthy people across ages. Alongside a J-beta primer mix, a sample-barcoded 5' primer served in a second PCR lasting 7 to 11 cycles. TCRdb re-called the 5' RACE reads with MiXCR, one entry per CDR3 protein. The sample holds about 830,000 distinct CDR3 sequences, roughly 50% seen once. Material: blood. The receptor set was obtained from a man aged 25-45 years in good health.

This chain uses TRBV3-1 with TRBJ1-1, with D unclear. V dropped 1 base and J dropped 1 base, with 13 bases sitting between them. CDR3 length equals 16 residues. Germline CDR1 reads LGHDT; CDR2 reads YNNKEL (reference sequence). CDR3 sequence reads: CASSQGSEHPNTEAFF. The CDR3 DNA follows: TGTGCCAGCAGCCAAGGATCCGAGCACCCGAACACTGAAGCTTTCTTT. The full variable domain, in which reference TRBV3-1 and TRBJ1-1 provide the parts outside the CDR3, is DTAVSQTPKYLVTQMGNDKSIKCEQNLGHDTMYWYKQDSKKFLKIMFSYNNKELIINETVPNRFSPKSPDKAHLNLHINSLELGDSAVYFCASSQGSEHPNTEAFFGQGTRLTVV.

This clonotype was counted between two and nine times. The J gene is TRBJ2-5, the V gene TRBV7-2, with 11 bases matching TRBD2. V lost 6 bases to trimming and J lost 5 bases; unmatched junction nucleotides: 2. Germline assignment: CDR1 SGHTA and CDR2 FQGNSA. The CDR3 runs to 13 residues. The CDR3 spells CASRIAGGETQYF. CDR3 bases: TGTGCCAGCAGAATAGCGGGAGGGGAGACCCAGTACTTC.

The CDR3 nucleotides read TGTGCCAGTGCAGATCTTAACTATGGCTACACCTTC. The encoded protein is CASADLNYGYTF. V and J are TRBV6-1 and TRBJ1-2; no clear D gene. Trimming removed 9 bases from V and 1 base from J, with 9 bases in between. The germline gives CDR1 MNHNS, CDR2 SASEGT. The CDR3 sequence is 12 residues long.

The J gene is TRBJ2-3, the V gene TRBV5-1, with TRBD2 as a possible D gene (5 bases). Germline CDR1 and CDR2: SGHRS and YFSETQ. The CDR3 loop spans 14 amino acids. V lost 4 bases, J lost 6 bases, and 15 bases lay in between. The CDR3 loop reads CASSRDMPMDTQYF. In nucleotides, the CDR3 is TGCGCCAGCAGCCGGGATATGCCGATGGATACGCAGTATTTT.

V gene TRBV10-1 combines with J gene TRBJ1-4; D is ambiguous. The CDR3 covers 11 residues. V shed 4 bases and J shed 11 bases, with 8 bases lying between them. The germline CDR1 and CDR2 sequences are WNHNN and SYGVQD (reference sequence). CDR3 sequence (DNA): TGCGCCAGCAGTGCCCTCGGGAAACTGTTTTTT. The encoded protein is CASSALGKLFF.

The rearrangement links TRBV9 to TRBJ2-2, with a tentative D call TRBD1 (6 bases). Germline CDR1 and CDR2: SGDLS and YYNGEE. Trimming cost V 2 bases and J 7 bases, with 12 bases left between them. CDR3 length equals 14 residues. The CDR3 bases are TGTGCCAGCAGCGTCGGTCAGGGGTTCGGGGAGCTGTTTTTT. As protein: CASSVGQGFGELFF.

This clonotype was seen only a few times. The chain is built from TRBV9 and TRBJ2-7; unclear D gene. V lost 1 base, J lost 6 bases, and 11 bases lay in between. CDR3 length: 13 amino acids. CDR1 is SGDLS, CDR2 YYNGEE, per germline. The CDR3 region has the DNA TGTGCCAGCAGCGTAATGCCATCTCCCGAGCAGTACTTC. Translated, it gives CASSVMPSPEQYF.

V gene TRBV7-2 combines with J gene TRBJ2-5; 11 positions agree with TRBD2. V lost 5 bases to trimming and J lost 11 bases; unmatched junction nucleotides: 13. Germline loops: CDR1 SGHTA, CDR2 FQGNSA. The CDR3 sequence is 15 residues long. The CDR3 nucleotides read TGTGCCAGCAGCCCAAGGACTAGCGGGTTTAATGAGCAGTACTTC. It specifies CASSPRTSGFNEQYF.

This clonotype was counted many times. This chain uses TRBV4-2 with TRBJ2-6; 7 bases line up with TRBD1. V shed 5 bases and J 0 bases; nucleotides not matched to a gene: 13. The length of the CDR3 is 19 residues. In germline, CDR1 is LGHNA, CDR2 YNFKEQ. The CDR3 sequence is CASSSGPGQIFSGANVLTF. The CDR3 DNA reads as TGTGCCAGCAGCTCTGGACCGGGACAGATCTTCTCTGGGGCCAACGTCCTGACTTTC.

The count of this clonotype is one. The CDR3 is CASSPTQGRDYGYTF. The DNA for the CDR3 is TGTGCCAGCAGTCCGACCCAGGGTAGGGACTATGGCTACACCTTC. V gene TRBV6-5 combines with J gene TRBJ1-2; D might be TRBD1 (5 bases). The germline V gene has CDR1 MNHEY and CDR2 SVGAGI. The V gene lost 5 bases and the J gene lost 3 bases, with 16 bases spanning the gap. The CDR3 is 15 residues long.

The chain carries TRBV29-1 and TRBJ1-1; D perhaps matches TRBD1 (6 bases). V gave up 8 bases and J gave up 0 bases, with 13 bases separating them. The CDR3 is made up of 13 amino acids. The germline gives CDR1 SQVTM, CDR2 ANQGSEA. CDR3 protein: CSTSGTLNTEAFF. CDR3 nucleotides: TGCAGCACGTCCGGGACATTGAACACTGAAGCTTTCTTT.

This sequence joins TRBV28 and TRBJ1-4; 7 nucleotides line up with TRBD1. Trimming cost V 6 bases and J 4 bases; bases outside gene matches: 2. The CDR3 extends over 13 amino acids. CDR1 and CDR2 from the germline V gene are MDHEN and SYDVKM. CDR3 in amino acids: CASRGGFNEKLFF. As DNA, the CDR3 is TGTGCCAGCAGAGGGGGCTTTAATGAAAAACTGTTTTTT.

This clonotype has only a few counts. The V and J genes are TRBV20-1 and TRBJ2-7; no firm D call. This CDR3 comprises 14 residues. Trimming removed 5 bases at V and 4 bases at J, with 18 bases between. Looked up from germline, CDR1 is DFQATT and CDR2 is SNEGSKA (reference sequence). The CDR3 spells CSAQQRRELYEQYF. CDR3 nucleotides: TGCAGTGCTCAACAACGTAGAGAACTTTACGAGCAGTACTTC.

The chain joins TRBV4-2 to TRBJ1-2; 8 bases line up with TRBD1. The ends lost 2 bases at V and 6 bases at J; junction bases unmatched: 8. In germline, CDR1 is LGHNA, CDR2 YNFKEQ. The CDR3 length is 15 residues. The CDR3 bases are TGTGCCAGCAGCCAAAAGCCCGGGACAGGAAATGGCTACACCTTC. Encoded protein: CASSQKPGTGNGYTF.

The sample holds a few counts of this clonotype. The chain joins TRBV6-5 to TRBJ1-1; 10 nucleotides agree with TRBD1. Germline V gene lookup returns CDR1 MNHEY and CDR2 SVGAGI. This CDR3 spans 15 amino acids. Losses at the gene ends were 0 bases for V and 5 bases for J; bases not matched to a gene: 3. CDR3 in amino acids: CASSYSGQGWTEAFF. CDR3 bases: TGTGCCAGCAGTTACTCGGGACAGGGGTGGACTGAAGCTTTCTTT.

In its sample, this clonotype was seen a few times. The chain uses TRBV20-1 and TRBJ2-7; D could derive from TRBD1 or TRBD2 (5 bases each). V shed 0 bases and J shed 4 bases, with 13 bases lying between them. The CDR3 covers 14 residues. Germline assignment: CDR1 DFQATT and CDR2 SNEGSKA (reference sequence). The CDR3 reads CSARDRDGVYEQYF. The CDR3 DNA is TGCAGTGCTAGAGACCGGGACGGAGTATACGAGCAGTACTTC.